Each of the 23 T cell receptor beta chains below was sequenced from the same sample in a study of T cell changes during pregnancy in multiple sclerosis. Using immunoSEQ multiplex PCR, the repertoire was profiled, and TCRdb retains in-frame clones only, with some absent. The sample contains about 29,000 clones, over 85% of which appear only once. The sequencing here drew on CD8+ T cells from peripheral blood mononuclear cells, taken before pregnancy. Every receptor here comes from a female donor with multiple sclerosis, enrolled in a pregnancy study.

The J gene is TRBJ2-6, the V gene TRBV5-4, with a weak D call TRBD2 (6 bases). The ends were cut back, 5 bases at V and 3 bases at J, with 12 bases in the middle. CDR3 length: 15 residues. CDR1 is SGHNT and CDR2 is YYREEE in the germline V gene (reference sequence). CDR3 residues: CASRVKGGGANVLTF. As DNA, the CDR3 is TGTGCCAGCAGAGTTAAGGGAGGTGGGGCCAACGTCCTGACTTTC.

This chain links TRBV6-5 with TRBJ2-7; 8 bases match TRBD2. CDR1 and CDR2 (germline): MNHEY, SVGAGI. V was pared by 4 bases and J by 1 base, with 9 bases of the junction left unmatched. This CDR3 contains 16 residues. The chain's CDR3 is CASSSDTSGGSYEQYF. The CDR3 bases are TGTGCCAGCAGTTCCGACACTAGCGGAGGATCCTACGAGCAGTACTTC.

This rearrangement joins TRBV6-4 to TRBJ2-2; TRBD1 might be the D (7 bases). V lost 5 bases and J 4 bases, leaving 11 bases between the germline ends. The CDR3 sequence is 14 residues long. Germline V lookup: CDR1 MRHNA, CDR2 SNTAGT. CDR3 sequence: CASSRQGGTGELFF. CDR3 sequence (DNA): TGTGCCAGCAGTCGACAGGGAGGCACCGGGGAGCTGTTTTTT.

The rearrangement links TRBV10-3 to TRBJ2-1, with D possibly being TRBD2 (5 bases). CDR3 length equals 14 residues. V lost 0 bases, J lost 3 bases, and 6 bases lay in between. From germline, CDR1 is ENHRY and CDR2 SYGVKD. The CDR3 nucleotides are TGTGCCATCAGTGAGTCACGGGACTACAATGAGCAGTTCTTC. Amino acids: CAISESRDYNEQFF.

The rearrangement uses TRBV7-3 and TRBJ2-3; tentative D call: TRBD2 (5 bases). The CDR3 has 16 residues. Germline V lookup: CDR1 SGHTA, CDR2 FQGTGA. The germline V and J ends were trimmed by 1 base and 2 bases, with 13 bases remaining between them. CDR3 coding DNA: TGTGCCAGCAGCTTAAGACCCGGACTCTACACAGATACGCAGTATTTT. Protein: CASSLRPGLYTDTQYF.

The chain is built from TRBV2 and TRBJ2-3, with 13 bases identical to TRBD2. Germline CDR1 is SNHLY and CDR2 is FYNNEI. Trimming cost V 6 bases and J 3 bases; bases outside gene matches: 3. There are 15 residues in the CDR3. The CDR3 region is CASSGLAGVTDTQYF. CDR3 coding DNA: TGTGCCAGCAGCGGACTAGCGGGAGTGACAGATACGCAGTATTTT.

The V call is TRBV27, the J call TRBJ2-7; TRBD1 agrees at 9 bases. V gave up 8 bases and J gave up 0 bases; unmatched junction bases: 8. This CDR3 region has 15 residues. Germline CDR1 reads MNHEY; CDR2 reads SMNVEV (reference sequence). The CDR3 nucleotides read TGTGCCAGCGGACTCGGGACAGGGTACTCCTACGAGCAGTACTTC. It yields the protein CASGLGTGYSYEQYF.

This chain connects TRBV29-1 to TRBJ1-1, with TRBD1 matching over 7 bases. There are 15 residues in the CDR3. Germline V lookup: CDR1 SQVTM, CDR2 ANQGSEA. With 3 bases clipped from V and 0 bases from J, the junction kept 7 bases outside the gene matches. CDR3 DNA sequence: TGCAGCGTTGATACTCTTACAGGGGTGAACACTGAAGCTTTCTTT. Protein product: CSVDTLTGVNTEAFF.

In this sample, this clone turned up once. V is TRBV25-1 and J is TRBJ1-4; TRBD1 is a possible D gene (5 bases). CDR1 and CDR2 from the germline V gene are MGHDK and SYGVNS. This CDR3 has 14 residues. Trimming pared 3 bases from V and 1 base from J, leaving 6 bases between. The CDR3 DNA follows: TGTGCCAGCAGTGAGGGGGGAACTAATGAAAAACTGTTTTTT. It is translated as CASSEGGTNEKLFF. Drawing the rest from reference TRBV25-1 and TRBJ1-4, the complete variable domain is EADIYQTPRYLVIGTGKKITLECSQTMGHDKMYWYQQDPGMELHLIHYSYGVNSTEKGDLSSESTVSRIRTEHFPLTLESARPSHTSQYLCASSEGGTNEKLFFGSGTQLSVL.

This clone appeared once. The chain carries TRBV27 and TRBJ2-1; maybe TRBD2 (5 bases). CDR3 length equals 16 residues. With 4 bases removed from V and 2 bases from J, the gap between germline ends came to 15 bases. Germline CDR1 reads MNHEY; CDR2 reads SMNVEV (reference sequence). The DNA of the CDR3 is TGTGCCAGCAGTTCTCCCCCCCGAGGGACCTACAATGAGCAGTTCTTC. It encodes CASSSPPRGTYNEQFF.

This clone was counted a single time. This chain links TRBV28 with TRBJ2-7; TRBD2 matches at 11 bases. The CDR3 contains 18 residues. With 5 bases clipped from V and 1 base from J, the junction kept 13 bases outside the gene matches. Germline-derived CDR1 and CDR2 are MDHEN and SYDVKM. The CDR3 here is CASSLLLAGAPSSYEQYF. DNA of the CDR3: TGTGCCAGCAGTCTTCTACTAGCGGGAGCGCCGTCTTCCTACGAGCAGTACTTC.

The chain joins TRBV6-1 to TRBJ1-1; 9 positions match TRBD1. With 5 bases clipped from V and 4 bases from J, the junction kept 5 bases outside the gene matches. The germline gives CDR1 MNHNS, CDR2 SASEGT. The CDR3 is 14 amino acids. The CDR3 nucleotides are TGTGCCAGCAGTAGACAGGGGGAAGGCACTGAAGCTTTCTTT. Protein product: CASSRQGEGTEAFF.

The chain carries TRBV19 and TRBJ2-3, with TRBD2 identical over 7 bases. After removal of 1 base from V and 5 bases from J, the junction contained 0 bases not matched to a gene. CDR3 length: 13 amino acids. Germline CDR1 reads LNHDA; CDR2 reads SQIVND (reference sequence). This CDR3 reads CASSIAGGDTQYF. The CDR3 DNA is TGTGCCAGTAGTATAGCGGGAGGAGATACGCAGTATTTT. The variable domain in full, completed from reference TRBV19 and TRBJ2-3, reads DGGITQSPKYLFRKEGQNVTLSCEQNLNHDAMYWYRQDPGQGLRLIYYSQIVNDFQKGDIAEGYSVSREKKESFPLTVTSAQKNPTAFYLCASSIAGGDTQYFGPGTRLTVL.

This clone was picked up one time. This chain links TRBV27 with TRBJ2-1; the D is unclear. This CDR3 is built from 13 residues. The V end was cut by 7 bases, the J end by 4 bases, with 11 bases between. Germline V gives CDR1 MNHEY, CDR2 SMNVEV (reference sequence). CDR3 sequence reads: CASTQGVYNEQFF. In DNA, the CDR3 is TGTGCCAGCACCCAAGGAGTGTACAATGAGCAGTTCTTC.

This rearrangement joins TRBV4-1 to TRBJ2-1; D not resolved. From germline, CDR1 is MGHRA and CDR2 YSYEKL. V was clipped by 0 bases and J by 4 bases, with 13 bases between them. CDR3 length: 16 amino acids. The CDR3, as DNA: TGCGCCAGCAGCCAAGATGGATCCGGAGCATACAATGAGCAGTTCTTC. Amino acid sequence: CASSQDGSGAYNEQFF.

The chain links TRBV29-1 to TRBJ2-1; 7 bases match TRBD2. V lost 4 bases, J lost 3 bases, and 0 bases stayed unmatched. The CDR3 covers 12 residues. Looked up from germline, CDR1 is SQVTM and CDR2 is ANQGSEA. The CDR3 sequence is CSVAGGYNEQFF. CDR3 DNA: TGCAGCGTTGCGGGGGGCTACAATGAGCAGTTCTTC.

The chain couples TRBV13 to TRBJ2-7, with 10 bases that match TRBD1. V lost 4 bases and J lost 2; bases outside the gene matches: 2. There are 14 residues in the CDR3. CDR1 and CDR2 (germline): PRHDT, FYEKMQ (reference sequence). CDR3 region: CASSYGTGAYEQYF. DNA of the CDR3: TGTGCCAGCAGCTACGGGACAGGGGCCTACGAGCAGTACTTC.

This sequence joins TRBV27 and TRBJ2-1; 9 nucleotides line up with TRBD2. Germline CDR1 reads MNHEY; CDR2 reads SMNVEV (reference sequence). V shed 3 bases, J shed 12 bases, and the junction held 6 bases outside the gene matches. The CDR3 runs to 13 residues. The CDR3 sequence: CASSFNSGRPQFF. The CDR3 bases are TGTGCCAGCAGTTTTAACAGCGGGAGGCCGCAGTTCTTC.

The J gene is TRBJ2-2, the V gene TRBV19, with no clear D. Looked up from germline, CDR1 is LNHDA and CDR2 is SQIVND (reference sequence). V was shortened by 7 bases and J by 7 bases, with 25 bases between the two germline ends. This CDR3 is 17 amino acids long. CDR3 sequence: CASTPPGPVTLIGELFF. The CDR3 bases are TGTGCCAGTACCCCCCCCGGTCCGGTTACCCTGATCGGGGAGCTGTTTTTT.

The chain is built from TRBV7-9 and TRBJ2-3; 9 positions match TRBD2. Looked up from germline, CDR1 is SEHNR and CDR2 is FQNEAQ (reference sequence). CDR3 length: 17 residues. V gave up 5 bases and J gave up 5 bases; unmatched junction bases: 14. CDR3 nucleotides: TGTGCCAGCAGCCCCAAGCTCGTAGTAGCGGGGGTAGATACGCAGTATTTT. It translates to CASSPKLVVAGVDTQYF.

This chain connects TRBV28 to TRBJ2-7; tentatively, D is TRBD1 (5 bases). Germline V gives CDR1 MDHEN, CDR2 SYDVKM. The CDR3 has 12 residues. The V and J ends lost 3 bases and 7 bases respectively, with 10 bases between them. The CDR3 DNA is TGTGCCAGCAGTTTCCAAGGGGTAGAGCAGTACTTC. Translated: CASSFQGVEQYF.

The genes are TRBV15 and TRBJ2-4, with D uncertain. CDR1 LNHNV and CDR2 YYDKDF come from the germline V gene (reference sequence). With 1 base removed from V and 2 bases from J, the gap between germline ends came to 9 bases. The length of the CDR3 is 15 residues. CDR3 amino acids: CATSRGQKPKNIQYF. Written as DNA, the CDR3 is TGTGCCACCAGCAGAGGCCAGAAACCCAAAAACATTCAGTACTTC. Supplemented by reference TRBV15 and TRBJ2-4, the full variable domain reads DAMVIQNPRYQVTQFGKPVTLSCSQTLNHNVMYWYQQKSSQAPKLLFHYYDKDFNNEADTPDNFQSRRPNTSFCFLDIRSPGLGDTAMYLCATSRGQKPKNIQYFGAGTRLSVL.

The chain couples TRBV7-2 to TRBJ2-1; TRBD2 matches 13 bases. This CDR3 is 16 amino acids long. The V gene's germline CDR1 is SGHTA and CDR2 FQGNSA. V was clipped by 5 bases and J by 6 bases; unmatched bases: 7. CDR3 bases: TGTGCCAGCAGCCCCCCACTAGCGGGGGGGCCCAATGAGCAGTTCTTC. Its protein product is CASSPPLAGGPNEQFF.